These 4 T cell receptor beta chains originate from one sample sequenced in a study of blood T cells in healthy people across ages. The use of a sample-barcoded 5' primer and a J-beta primer mix characterized a second PCR of about 7 to 12 cycles. TCRdb reprocessed the 5' RACE reads with MiXCR, giving one entry per CDR3 protein. In the table there are approximately 600,000 distinct CDR3 sequences, around three fifths of which are singletons. Sequencing was done on a sample of blood. The receptors here all came from a man between 60 and 75 years old in good health.

This CDR3 reads CATSDPGQGGETQYF. Here the CDR3 DNA reads TGTGCCACCAGTGACCCAGGACAGGGCGGGGAGACCCAGTACTTC. V is TRBV24-1 and J is TRBJ2-5, with 8 positions matching TRBD1. Germline CDR1 reads KGHDR; CDR2 reads SFDVKD. This CDR3 has 15 residues. V lost 4 bases and J lost 5; bases outside the gene matches: 8.

This clonotype was seen once. One junction end disagrees with the germline gene, perhaps due to a read error. This chain connects TRBV3-1 to TRBJ2-7, with TRBD1 matching 7 bases. The CDR3 length is 14 residues. Germline CDR1 is LGHDT and CDR2 is YNNKEL (reference sequence). The CDR3 loop reads CASSRRGQIYERYF. The DNA of the CDR3 is TGTGCCAGCAGCCGCCGGGGACAGATCTACGAGCGGTACTTC.

This chain connects TRBV6-5 to TRBJ2-7; 9 bases are shared with TRBD2. Germline V gene lookup returns CDR1 MNHEY and CDR2 SVGAGI. The CDR3 covers 15 residues. The V and J ends lost 0 bases and 4 bases, in that order; junction bases with no gene match: 4. The CDR3 here is CASSYSSGGPYEQYF. DNA for the CDR3: TGTGCCAGCAGTTACTCGAGCGGGGGGCCATACGAGCAGTACTTC.

A few counts support this clonotype. This chain joins TRBV10-3 and TRBJ1-2, with 11 bases that match TRBD1. The CDR3 totals 15 residues. Losses at the gene ends were 6 bases for V and 7 bases for J; bases not matched to a gene: 10. In germline, CDR1 is ENHRY, CDR2 SYGVKD. The CDR3 region has the DNA TGTGCCATCAGCGACTCCAGGACAGGGGGCTCTGGCTACACCTTC. Translation: CAISDSRTGGSGYTF.